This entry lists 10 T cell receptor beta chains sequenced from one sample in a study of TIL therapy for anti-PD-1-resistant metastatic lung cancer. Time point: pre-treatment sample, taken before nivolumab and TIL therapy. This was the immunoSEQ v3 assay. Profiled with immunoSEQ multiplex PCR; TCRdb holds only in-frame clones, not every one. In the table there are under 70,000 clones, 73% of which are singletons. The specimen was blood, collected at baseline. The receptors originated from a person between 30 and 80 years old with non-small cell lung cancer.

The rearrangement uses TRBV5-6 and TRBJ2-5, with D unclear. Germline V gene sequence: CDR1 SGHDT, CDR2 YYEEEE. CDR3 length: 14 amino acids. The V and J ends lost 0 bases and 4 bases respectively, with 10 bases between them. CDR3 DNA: TGTGCCAGCAGCTTGGGTATAGGTCGAGAGACCCAGTACTTC. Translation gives CASSLGIGRETQYF.

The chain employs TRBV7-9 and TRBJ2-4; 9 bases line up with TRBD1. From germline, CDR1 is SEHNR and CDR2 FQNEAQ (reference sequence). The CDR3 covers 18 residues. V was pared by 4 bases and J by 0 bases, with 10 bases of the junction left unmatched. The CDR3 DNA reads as TGTGCCAGCAGCTCCGGGTCTCGGGACAGGGTAGCCAAAAACATTCAGTACTTC. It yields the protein CASSSGSRDRVAKNIQYF.

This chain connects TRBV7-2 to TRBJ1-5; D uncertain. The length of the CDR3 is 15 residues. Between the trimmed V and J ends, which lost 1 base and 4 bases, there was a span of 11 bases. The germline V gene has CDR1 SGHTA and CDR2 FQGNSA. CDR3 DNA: TGTGCCAGCAGCTTAGAGGGAGCCGGGAATCAGCCCCAGCATTTT. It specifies CASSLEGAGNQPQHF.

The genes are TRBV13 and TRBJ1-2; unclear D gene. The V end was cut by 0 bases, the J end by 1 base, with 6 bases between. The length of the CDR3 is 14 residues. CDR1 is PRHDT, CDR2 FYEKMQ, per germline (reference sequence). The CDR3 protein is CASSLGAGNYGYTF. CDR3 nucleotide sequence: TGTGCCAGCAGCTTAGGGGCAGGTAACTATGGCTACACCTTC.

CDR3 amino acids: CASRPGRYNEQFF. The CDR3, as DNA: TGTGCCAGCAGGCCAGGGCGATACAATGAGCAGTTCTTC. The chain employs TRBV6-5 and TRBJ2-1; possible D gene TRBD1, 5 bases. V lost 6 bases to trimming and J lost 4 bases, with 10 bases between them. In germline, CDR1 is MNHEY, CDR2 SVGAGI. This CDR3 has 13 residues.

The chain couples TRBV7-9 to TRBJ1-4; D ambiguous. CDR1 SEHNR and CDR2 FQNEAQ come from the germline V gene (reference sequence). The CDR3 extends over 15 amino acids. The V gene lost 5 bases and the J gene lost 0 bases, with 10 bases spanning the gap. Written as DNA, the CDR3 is TGTGCCAGCAGCCCGACCTCAGCAACTAATGAAAAACTGTTTTTT. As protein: CASSPTSATNEKLFF.

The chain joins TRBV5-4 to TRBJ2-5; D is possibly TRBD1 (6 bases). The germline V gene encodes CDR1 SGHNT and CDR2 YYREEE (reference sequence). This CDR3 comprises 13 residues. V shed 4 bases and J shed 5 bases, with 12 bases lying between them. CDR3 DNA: TGTGCCAGCAGCGTAGGGACAACCGAGACCCAGTACTTC. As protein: CASSVGTTETQYF.

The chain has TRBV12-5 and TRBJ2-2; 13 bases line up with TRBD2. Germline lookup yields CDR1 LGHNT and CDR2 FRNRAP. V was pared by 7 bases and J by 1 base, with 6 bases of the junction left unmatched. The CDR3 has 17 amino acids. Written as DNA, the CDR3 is TGTGCTAGTGCCACCGGGACTAGCGGGAAGAACACCGGGGAGCTGTTTTTT. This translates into CASATGTSGKNTGELFF.

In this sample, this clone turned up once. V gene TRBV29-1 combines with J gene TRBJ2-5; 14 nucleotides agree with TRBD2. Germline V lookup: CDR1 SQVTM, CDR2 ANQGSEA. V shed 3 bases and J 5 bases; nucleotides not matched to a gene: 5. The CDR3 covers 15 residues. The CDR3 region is CSVDIGTSGGETQYF. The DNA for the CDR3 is TGCAGCGTTGACATAGGGACTAGCGGGGGCGAGACCCAGTACTTC.

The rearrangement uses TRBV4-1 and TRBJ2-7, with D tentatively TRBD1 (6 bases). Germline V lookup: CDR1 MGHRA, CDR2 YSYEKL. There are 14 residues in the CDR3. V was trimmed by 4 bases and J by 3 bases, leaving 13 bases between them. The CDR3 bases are TGCGCCAGCAGCCTTACGACAGGCGGCTACGAGCAGTACTTC. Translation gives CASSLTTGGYEQYF.